This TCR beta chain was sequenced for a study of CD8 T cells in ankylosing spondylitis. The germline V gene encodes CDR1 SGHRS and CDR2 YFSETQ. The CDR3 length is 11 residues. Trimming took off 3 bases at V and 9 bases at J, with 7 bases between the two ends. In making TCR beta libraries, quantitative 5'-RACE with molecular barcodes was used. Using its own MiXCR run on the 5' RACE reads, TCRdb lists one record per CDR3 protein. The sample yields 350,000 or so distinct CDR3 sequences, roughly 8% seen once. This clonotype has more than one count but fewer than ten. Its target is unknown. Study-level points and caveats: Reactive arthritis synovial fluid and blood were previously reported to contain some motif variants. Blood from ankylosing spondylitis patients appeared to carry a characteristic eight-variant TCR beta motif. Researchers report that disease-linked clones proved CD8+ and relatively rare in peripheral blood. Disease-linked clones reportedly concentrated significantly in matched ankylosing spondylitis synovial fluid.

This TCR came from a male donor with ankylosing spondylitis. What was sequenced was blood, either unsorted or a sorted T cell fraction (not recorded which). V usage is TRBV5-1 and J usage is TRBJ2-1, with D tentatively TRBD2 (6 bases). The CDR3 is CASSSEGEQFF. The CDR3 DNA sequence: TGCGCCAGCAGCTCGGAGGGTGAGCAGTTCTTC.